These 4 T cell receptor beta chains were sequenced from one sample in a study of human T cells and chemical hapten exposure. TCRdb re-derived calls from the RACE reads in MiXCR, one entry per CDR3 protein. Of roughly 71,000 distinct CDR3 sequences listed, 11% are singletons. Sample time point: patch test 3, about 24 weeks after DPC sensitization. The sample's treatment: therapeutic diphenylcyclopropenone sensitization with weekly scalp DPC. This specimen was whole blood, taken in connection with sensitization to the hapten diphenylcyclopropenone (DPC). Receptors were obtained from a woman aged 50 to 60 with alopecia areata. Some clones in this sample may be carry-over from other donors' samples.

This clonotype occurred a few times. The rearrangement links TRBV20-1 to TRBJ2-5; 10 nucleotides agree with TRBD1. The ends lost 6 bases at V and 4 bases at J; junction bases unmatched: 17. Germline-derived CDR1 and CDR2 are DFQATT and SNEGSKA (reference sequence). The length of the CDR3 is 17 residues. The CDR3 coding sequence is TGCAGTGCCCCGGACGGGACAGGGGACCTTAAGGGAGAGACCCAGTACTTC. Encoded protein: CSAPDGTGDLKGETQYF.

This clonotype was counted a few times. The chain employs TRBV12-3 or TRBV12-4 and TRBJ2-7; D may be TRBD1 (6 bases). V shed 5 bases and J shed 7 bases, with 12 bases lying between them. This CDR3 has 12 amino acids. For the CDR3, the DNA is TGTGCCAGCAGTCCGGACAGTTCAGAGCAGTACTTC. Encoded protein: CASSPDSSEQYF.

This clonotype has a count of ten or more. The rearrangement joins TRBV20-1 to TRBJ2-1; possibly TRBD2 for D (5 bases). Germline V gene lookup returns CDR1 DFQATT and CDR2 SNEGSKA (reference sequence). The CDR3 spans 13 residues. V gave up 4 bases and J gave up 4 bases, with 11 bases separating them. CDR3 residues: CSAMGGSYNEQFF. The CDR3 DNA is TGCAGTGCTATGGGCGGGTCGTACAATGAGCAGTTCTTC.

The V and J genes are TRBV7-2 and TRBJ2-2, with D possibly TRBD1 on 7 matching bases. Germline V gene sequence: CDR1 SGHTA, CDR2 FQGNSA. Trimming left V 3 bases short and J 4 bases short, with 9 bases between. This CDR3 comprises 14 residues. CDR3 DNA sequence: TGTGCCAGCAGCTTCAGGGGGGTCACCGGGGAGCTGTTTTTT. Its protein product is CASSFRGVTGELFF.